The clone carrying this T cell receptor (beta chain) was seen a few times. CDR1 and CDR2 (germline): LNHDA, SQIVND (reference sequence). The CDR3 contains 14 residues. Trimming took off 5 bases at V and 4 bases at J, with 12 bases between the two ends. The data originate from a study of control samples from healthy donors and cancer patients. Clones were read by immunoSEQ multiplex PCR, and TCRdb kept only the in-frame ones, dropping some. Of roughly 6,900 clones in the sample, approximately 77% were seen once. The sequence was collected from a man between 65 and 80 years old with lung cancer. Sequences were obtained from PBMCs. The chain links TRBV19 to TRBJ2-1; possible D gene TRBD1, 6 bases. The CDR3 DNA is TGTGCCAGTAGTCAACAGGGAAGGTACAATGAGCAGTTCTTC. It translates to CASSQQGRYNEQFF.